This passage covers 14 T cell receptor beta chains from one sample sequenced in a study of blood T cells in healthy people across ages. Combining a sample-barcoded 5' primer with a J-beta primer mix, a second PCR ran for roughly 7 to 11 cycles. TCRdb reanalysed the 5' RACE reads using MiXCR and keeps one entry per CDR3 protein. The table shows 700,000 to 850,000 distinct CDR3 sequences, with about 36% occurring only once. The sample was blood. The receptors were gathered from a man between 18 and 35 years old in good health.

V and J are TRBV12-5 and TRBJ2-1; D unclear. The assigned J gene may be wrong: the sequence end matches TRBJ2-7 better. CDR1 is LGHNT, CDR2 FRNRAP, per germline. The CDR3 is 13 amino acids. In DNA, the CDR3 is TGTGCTAGTGGTTTGTCCAGGTACAATGAGCAGTACTTC. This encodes CASGLSRYNEQYF.

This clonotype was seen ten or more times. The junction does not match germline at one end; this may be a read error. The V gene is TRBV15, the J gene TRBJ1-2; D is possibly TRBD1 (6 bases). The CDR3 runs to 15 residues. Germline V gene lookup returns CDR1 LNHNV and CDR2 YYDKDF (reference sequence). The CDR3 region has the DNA TGTGCCACCAGCGGAGAGGGGGACTGGGACTATGGCTACACCTTC. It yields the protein CATSGEGDWDYGYTF.

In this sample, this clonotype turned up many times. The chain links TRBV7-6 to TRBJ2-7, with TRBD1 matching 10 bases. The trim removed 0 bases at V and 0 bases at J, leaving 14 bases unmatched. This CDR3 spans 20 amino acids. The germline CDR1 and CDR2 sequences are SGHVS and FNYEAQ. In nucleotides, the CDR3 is TGTGCCAGCAGCTTAGCCATTTACCAAGGGACAGGGGCCCACTCCTACGAGCAGTACTTC. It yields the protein CASSLAIYQGTGAHSYEQYF.

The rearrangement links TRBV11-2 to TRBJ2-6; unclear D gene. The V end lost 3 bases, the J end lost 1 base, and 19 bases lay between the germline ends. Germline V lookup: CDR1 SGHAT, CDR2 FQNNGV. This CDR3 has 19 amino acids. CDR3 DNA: TGTGCCAGCAGCTTGGAACACAGCCTACTTAGGTCTGGGGCCAACGTCCTGACTTTC. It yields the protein CASSLEHSLLRSGANVLTF.

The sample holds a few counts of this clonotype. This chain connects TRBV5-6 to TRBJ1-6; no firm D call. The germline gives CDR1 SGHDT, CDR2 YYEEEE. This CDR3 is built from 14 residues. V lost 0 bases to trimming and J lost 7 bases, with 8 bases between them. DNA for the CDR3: TGTGCCAGCAGCTTGGGTCGGAGAAATTCACCCCTCCACTTT. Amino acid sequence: CASSLGRRNSPLHF.

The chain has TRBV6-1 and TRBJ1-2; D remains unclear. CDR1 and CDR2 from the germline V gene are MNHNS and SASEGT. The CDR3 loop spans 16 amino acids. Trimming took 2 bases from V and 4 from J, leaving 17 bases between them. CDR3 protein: CASSERVRVDLYGYTF. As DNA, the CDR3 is TGTGCCAGCAGTGAAAGGGTTAGGGTGGACCTCTATGGCTACACCTTC.

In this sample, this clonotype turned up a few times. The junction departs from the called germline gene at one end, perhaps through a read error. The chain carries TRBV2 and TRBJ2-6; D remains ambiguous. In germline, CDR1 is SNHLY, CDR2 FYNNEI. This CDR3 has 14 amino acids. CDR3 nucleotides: TGTACCAGCAGAACTAACTCTGGGGCCAACGTCCTGACTTTC. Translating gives CTSRTNSGANVLTF.

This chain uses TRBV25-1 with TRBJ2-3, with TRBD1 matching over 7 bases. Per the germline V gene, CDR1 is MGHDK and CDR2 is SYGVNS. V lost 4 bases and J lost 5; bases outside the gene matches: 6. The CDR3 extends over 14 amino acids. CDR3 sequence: CASSAYPGGDTQYF. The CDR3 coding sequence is TGTGCCAGCAGTGCGTACCCAGGGGGAGATACGCAGTATTTT.

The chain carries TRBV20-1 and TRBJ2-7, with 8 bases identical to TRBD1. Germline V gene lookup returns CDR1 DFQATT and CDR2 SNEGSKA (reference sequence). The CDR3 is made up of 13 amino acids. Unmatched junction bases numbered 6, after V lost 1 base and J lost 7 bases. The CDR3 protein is CSARVQGAGEQYF. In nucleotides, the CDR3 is TGCAGTGCTAGAGTTCAGGGGGCAGGGGAGCAGTACTTC.

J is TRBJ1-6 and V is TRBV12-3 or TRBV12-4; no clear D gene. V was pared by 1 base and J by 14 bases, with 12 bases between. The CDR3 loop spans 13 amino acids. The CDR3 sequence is CASSLVGQSSLHF. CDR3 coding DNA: TGTGCCAGCAGTTTAGTGGGCCAGTCGTCCCTCCACTTT.

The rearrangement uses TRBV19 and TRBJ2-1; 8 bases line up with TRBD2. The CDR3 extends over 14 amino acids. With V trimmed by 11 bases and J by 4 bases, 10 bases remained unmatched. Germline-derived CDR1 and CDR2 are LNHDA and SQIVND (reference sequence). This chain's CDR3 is CASTRGGRYNEQFF. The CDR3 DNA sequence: TGTGCCTCCACACGGGGGGGCAGGTACAATGAGCAGTTCTTC.

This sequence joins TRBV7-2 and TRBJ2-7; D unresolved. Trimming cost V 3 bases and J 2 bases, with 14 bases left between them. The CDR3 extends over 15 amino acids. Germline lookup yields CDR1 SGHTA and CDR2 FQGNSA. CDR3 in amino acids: CASSFGTYKTYEQYF. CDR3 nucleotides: TGTGCCAGCAGCTTCGGAACATACAAGACCTACGAGCAGTACTTC.

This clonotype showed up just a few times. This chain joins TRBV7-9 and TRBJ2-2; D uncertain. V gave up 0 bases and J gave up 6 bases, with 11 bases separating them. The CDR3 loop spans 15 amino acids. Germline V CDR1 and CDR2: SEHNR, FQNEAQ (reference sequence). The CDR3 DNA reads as TGTGCCAGCAGCTTAGCGCTTAGGGTCTCCGGGGAGCTGTTTTTT. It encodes CASSLALRVSGELFF.

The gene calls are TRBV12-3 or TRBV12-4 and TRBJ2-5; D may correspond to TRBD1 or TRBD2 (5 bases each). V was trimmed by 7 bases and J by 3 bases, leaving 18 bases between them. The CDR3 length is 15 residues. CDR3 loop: CASTPNGRGEETQYF. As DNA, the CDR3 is TGTGCCAGCACGCCTAACGGACGAGGGGAAGAGACCCAGTACTTC.